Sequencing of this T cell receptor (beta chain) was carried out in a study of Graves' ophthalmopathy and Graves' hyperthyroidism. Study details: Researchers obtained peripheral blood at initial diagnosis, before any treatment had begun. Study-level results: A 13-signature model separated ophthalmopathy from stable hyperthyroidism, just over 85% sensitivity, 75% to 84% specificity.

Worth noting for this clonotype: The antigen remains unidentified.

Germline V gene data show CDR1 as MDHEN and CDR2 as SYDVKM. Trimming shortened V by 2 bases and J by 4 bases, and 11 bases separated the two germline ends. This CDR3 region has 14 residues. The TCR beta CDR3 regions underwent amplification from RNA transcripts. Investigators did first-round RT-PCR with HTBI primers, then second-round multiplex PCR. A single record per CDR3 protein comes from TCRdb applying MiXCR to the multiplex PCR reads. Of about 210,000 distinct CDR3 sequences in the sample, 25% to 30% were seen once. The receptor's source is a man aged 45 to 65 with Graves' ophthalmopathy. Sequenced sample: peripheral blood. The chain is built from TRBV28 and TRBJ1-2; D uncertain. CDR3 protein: CASSLLRVAYGYTF. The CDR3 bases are TGTGCCAGCAGTTTACTGAGAGTAGCCTATGGCTACACCTTC.